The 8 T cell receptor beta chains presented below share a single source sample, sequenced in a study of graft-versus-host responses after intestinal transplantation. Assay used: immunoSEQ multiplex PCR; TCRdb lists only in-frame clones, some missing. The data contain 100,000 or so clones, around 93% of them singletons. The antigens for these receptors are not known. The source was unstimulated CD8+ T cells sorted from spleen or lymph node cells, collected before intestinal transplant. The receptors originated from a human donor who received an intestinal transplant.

As DNA, the CDR3 is TGTGCCAGCAGCGTAGGACAGGGCTTAGACTATGGCTACACCTTC. Translating gives CASSVGQGLDYGYTF. The chain has TRBV9 and TRBJ1-2; 7 bases fit TRBD1. The V and J ends lost 0 bases and 3 bases, in that order; junction bases with no gene match: 5. The CDR3 is 15 amino acids. Germline-derived CDR1 and CDR2 are SGDLS and YYNGEE.

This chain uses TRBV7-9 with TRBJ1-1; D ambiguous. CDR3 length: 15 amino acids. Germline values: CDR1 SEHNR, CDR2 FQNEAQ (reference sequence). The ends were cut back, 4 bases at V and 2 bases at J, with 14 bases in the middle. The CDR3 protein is CASSYGSGSNTEAFF. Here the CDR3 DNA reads TGTGCCAGCAGCTACGGGTCGGGAAGTAACACTGAAGCTTTCTTT.

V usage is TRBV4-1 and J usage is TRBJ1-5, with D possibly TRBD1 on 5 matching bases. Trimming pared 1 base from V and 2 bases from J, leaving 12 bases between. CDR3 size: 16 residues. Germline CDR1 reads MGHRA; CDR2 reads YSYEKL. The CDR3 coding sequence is TGCGCCAGCAGCCAAGGTGGGGGAGGGGGCAATCAGCCCCAGCATTTT. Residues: CASSQGGGGGNQPQHF.

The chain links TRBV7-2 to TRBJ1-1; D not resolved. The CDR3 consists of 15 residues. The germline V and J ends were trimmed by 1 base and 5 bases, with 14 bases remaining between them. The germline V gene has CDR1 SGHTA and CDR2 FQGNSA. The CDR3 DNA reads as TGTGCCAGCAGCTTAGGTGAGGGCCCCGGGACTGAAGCTTTCTTT. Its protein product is CASSLGEGPGTEAFF.

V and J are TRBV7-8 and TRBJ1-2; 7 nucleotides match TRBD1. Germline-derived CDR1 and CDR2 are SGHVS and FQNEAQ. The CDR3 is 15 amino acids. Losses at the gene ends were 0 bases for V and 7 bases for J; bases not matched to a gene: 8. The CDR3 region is CASSLALPGGGGYTF. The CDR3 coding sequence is TGTGCCAGCAGCTTAGCACTCCCAGGGGGTGGTGGCTACACCTTC.

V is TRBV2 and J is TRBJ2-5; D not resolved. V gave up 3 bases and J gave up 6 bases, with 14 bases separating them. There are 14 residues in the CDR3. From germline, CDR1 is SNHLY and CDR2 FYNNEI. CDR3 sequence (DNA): TGTGCCAGCAGTGAGTACGAGGTCACAAAGACCCAGTACTTC. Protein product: CASSEYEVTKTQYF. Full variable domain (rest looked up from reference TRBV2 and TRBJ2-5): EPEVTQTPSHQVTQMGQEVILRCVPISNHLYFYWYRQILGQKVEFLVSFYNNEISEKSEIFDDQFSVERPDGSNFTLKIRSTKLEDSAMYFCASSEYEVTKTQYFGPGTRLLVL.

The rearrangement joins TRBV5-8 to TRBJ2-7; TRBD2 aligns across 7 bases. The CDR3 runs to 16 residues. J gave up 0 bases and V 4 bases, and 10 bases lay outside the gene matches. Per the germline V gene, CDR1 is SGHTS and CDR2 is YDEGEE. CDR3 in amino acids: CASSPERDYSSYEQYF. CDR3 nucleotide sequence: TGTGCCAGCAGCCCCGAGCGGGACTACAGCTCCTACGAGCAGTACTTC.

CDR3: CASSQDIGVRPNNEQFF. CDR3 bases: TGCGCCAGCAGCCAAGATATAGGAGTTCGCCCCAACAATGAGCAGTTCTTC. This sequence joins TRBV4-3 and TRBJ2-1; D gene unclear. The CDR3 covers 17 residues. V lost 0 bases and J 5 bases, leaving 17 bases between the germline ends. CDR1 is LGHNA, CDR2 YSLEER, per germline.